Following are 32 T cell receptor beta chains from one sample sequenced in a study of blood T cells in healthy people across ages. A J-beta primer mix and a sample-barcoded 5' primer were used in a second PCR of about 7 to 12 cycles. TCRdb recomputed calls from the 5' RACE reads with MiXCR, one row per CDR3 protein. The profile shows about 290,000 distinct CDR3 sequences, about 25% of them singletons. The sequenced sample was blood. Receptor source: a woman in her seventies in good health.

The CDR3 region is CASTTRRGPNYGYTF. In DNA, the CDR3 is TGTGCCAGCACAACGCGAAGGGGCCCGAACTATGGCTACACCTTC. This chain links TRBV5-8 with TRBJ1-2; a possible D gene is TRBD1 (5 bases). Deletions cut 6 bases from V and 2 bases from J, with 17 bases between. Germline CDR1 and CDR2: SGHTS and YDEGEE. The CDR3 length is 15 residues.

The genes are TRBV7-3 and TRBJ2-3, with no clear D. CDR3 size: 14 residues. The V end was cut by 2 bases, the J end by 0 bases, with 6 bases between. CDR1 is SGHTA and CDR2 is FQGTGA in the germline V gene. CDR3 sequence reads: CASSLHSSTDTQYF. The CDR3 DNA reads TGTGCCAGCAGCTTACACTCTAGCACAGATACGCAGTATTTT. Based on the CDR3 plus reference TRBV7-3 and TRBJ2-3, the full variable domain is GAGVSQTPSNKVTEKGKYVELRCDPISGHTALYWYRQSLGQGPEFLIYFQGTGAADDSGLPNDRFFAVRPEGSVSTLKIQRTERGDSAVYLCASSLHSSTDTQYFGPGTRLTVL.

In DNA form, the CDR3 reads TGTGCCAGCAGGAAGTCTAGGGCCCCCTACGAGCAGTACTTC. It is translated as CASRKSRAPYEQYF. The V gene is TRBV6-2 or TRBV6-3, the J gene TRBJ2-5; no definite D call. The end of the DNA fits TRBJ2-7 better, so the J call may be wrong. Per the germline V gene, CDR1 is MNHEY and CDR2 is SVGEGT. CDR3 size: 14 residues.

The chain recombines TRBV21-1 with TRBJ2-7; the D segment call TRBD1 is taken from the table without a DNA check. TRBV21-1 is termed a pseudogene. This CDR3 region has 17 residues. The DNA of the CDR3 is TGTGCCAGCAGCAAAAGTTTTCGGGGCGACTTCTCCTACGAGCAGTACTTC. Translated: CASSKSFRGDFSYEQYF.

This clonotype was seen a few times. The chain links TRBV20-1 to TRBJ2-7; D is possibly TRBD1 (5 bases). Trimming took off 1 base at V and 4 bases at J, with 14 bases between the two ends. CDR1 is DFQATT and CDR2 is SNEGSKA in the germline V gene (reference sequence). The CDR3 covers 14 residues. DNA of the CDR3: TGCAGTGCTAGAGCAGGGAAGAAAGGTTACGAGCAGTACTTC. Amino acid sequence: CSARAGKKGYEQYF.

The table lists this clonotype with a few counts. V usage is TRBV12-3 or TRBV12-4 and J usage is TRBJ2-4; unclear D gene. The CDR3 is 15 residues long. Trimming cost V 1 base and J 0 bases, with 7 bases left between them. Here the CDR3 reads CASSLGTPAKNIQYF. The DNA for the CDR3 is TGTGCCAGCAGTTTAGGGACCCCAGCCAAAAACATTCAGTACTTC.

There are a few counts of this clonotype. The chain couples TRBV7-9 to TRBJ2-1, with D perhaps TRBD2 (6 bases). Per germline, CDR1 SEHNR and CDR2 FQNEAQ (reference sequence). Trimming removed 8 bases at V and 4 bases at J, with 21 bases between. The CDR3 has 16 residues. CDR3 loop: CASEPMGSGVYNEQFF. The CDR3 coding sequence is TGTGCCAGCGAACCCATGGGGTCGGGAGTGTACAATGAGCAGTTCTTC.

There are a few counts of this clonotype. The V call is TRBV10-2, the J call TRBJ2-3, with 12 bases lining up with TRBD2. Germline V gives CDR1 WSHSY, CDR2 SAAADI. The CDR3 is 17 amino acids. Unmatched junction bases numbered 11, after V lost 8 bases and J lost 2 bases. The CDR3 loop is CASRETLAGGFTDTQYF. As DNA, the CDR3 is TGCGCCAGCCGAGAAACACTAGCGGGAGGATTCACAGATACGCAGTATTTT.

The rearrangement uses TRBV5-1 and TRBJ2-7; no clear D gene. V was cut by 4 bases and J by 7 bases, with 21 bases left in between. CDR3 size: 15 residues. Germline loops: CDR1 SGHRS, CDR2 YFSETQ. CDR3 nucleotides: TGCGCCAGCAGCCTGGATCCGGGCCCTCTAATAGAGCAGTACTTC. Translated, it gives CASSLDPGPLIEQYF.

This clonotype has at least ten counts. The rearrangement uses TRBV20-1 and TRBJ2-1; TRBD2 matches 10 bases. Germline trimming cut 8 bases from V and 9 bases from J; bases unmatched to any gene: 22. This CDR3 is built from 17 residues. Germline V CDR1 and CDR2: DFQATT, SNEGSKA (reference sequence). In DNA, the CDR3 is TGCAGTTTTCTCGGACAAAGACCGGGACTAGCGATAGGTGAGCAGTTCTTC. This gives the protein CSFLGQRPGLAIGEQFF.

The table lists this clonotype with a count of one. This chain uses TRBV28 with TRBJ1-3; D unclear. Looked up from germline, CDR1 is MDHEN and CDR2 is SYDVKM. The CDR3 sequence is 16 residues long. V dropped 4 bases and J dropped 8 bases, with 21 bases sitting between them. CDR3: CASSSPGQRTQDTIYF. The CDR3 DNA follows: TGTGCCAGCAGTTCCCCTGGGCAGAGGACCCAAGACACCATATATTTT.

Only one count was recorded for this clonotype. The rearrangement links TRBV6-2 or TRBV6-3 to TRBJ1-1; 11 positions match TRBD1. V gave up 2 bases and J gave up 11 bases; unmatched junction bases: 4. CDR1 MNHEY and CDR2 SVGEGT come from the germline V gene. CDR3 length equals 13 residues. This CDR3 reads CASSYQDRGLAFF. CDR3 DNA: TGTGCCAGCAGTTACCAGGACAGGGGGCTTGCTTTCTTT.

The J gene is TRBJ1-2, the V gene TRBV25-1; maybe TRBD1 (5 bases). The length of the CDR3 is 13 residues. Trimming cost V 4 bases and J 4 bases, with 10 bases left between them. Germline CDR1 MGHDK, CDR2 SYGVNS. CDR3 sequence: CASSARQFYGYTF. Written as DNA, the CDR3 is TGTGCCAGCAGTGCCCGACAGTTCTATGGCTACACCTTC.

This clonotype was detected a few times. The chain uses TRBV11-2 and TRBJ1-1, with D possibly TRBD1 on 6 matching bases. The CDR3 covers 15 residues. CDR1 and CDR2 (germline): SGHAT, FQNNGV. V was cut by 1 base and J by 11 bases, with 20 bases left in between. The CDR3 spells CASSLVGARLREAFF. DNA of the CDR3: TGTGCCAGCAGCTTAGTGGGGGCACGACTGAGGGAGGCTTTCTTT.

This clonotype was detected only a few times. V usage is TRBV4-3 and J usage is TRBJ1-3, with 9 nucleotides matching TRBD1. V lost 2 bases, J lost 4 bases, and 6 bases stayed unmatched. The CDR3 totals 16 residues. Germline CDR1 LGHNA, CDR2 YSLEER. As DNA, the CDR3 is TGCGCCAGCAGCCAATATACAGGGGGCTCAGGAAACACCATATATTTT. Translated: CASSQYTGGSGNTIYF.

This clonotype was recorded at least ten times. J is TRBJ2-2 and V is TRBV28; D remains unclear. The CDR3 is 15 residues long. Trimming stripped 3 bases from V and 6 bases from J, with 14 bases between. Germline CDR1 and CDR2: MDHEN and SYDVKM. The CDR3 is CASSLGSFSSGELFF. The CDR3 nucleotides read TGTGCCAGCAGTTTGGGCTCTTTCAGTTCCGGGGAGCTGTTTTTT. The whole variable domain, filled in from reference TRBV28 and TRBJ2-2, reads DVKVTQSSRYLVKRTGEKVFLECVQDMDHENMFWYRQDPGLGLRLIYFSYDVKMKEKGDIPEGYSVSREKKERFSLILESASTNQTSMYLCASSLGSFSSGELFFGEGSRLTVL.

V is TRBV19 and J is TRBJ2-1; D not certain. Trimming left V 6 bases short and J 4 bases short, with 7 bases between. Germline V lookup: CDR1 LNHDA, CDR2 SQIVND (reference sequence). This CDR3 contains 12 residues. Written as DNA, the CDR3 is TGTGCCAGTAGGGACGTGTACAATGAGCAGTTCTTC. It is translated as CASRDVYNEQFF.

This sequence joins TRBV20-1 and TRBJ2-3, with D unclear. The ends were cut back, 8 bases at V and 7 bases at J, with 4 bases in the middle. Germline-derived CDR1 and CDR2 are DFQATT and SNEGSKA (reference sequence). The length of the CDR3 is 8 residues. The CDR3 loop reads CSTNTQYF. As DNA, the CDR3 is TGCAGTACGAATACGCAGTATTTT.

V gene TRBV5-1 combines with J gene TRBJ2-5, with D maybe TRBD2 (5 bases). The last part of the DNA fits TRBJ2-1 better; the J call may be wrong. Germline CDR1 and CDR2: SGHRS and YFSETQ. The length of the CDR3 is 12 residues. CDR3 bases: TGCGCCAGCAGCTTGGACGGGATCGAGCAGTTCTTC. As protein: CASSLDGIEQFF.

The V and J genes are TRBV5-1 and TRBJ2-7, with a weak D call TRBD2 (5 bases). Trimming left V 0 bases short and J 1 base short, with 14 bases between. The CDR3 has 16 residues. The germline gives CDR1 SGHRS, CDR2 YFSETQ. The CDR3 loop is CASSLGPPRGSYEQYF. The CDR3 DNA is TGCGCCAGCAGCTTGGGACCTCCGCGCGGGTCCTACGAGCAGTACTTC.

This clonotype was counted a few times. This CDR3 reads CASTLGLAGITGELFF. For the CDR3, the DNA is TGTGCCAGCACCCTGGGACTAGCGGGAATCACCGGGGAGCTGTTTTTT. The chain uses TRBV12-3 or TRBV12-4 and TRBJ2-2; the match to TRBD2 covers 13 bases. There are 16 residues in the CDR3. V lost 7 bases and J lost 4; bases outside the gene matches: 6.

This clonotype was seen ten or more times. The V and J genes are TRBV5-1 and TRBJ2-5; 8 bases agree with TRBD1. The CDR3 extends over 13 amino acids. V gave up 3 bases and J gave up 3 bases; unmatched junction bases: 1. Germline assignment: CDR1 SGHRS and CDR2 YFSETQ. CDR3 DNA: TGCGCCAGCAGCTCGACAGGGGAAGAGACCCAGTACTTC. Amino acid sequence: CASSSTGEETQYF.

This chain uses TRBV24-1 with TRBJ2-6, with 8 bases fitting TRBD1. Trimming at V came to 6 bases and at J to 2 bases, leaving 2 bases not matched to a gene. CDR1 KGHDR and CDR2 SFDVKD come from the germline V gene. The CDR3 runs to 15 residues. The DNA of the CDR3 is TGTGCCACCAGTACAGGGGGTACTGGGGCCAACGTCCTGACTTTC. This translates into CATSTGGTGANVLTF.

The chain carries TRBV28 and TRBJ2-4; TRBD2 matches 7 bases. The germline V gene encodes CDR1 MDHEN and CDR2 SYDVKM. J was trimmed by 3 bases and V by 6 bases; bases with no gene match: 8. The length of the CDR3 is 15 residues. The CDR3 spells CASSASGEGKNIQYF. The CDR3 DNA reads TGTGCCAGCAGCGCGTCCGGGGAGGGCAAAAACATTCAGTACTTC.

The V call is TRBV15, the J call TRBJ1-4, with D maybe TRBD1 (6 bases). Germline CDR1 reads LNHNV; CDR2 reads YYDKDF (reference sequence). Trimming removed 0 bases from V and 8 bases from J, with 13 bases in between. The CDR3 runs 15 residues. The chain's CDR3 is CATSRDSTRGEKLFF. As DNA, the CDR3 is TGTGCCACCAGCAGAGATAGTACCAGGGGCGAAAAACTGTTTTTT. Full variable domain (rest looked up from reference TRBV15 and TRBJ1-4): DAMVIQNPRYQVTQFGKPVTLSCSQTLNHNVMYWYQQKSSQAPKLLFHYYDKDFNNEADTPDNFQSRRPNTSFCFLDIRSPGLGDTAMYLCATSRDSTRGEKLFFGSGTQLSVL.

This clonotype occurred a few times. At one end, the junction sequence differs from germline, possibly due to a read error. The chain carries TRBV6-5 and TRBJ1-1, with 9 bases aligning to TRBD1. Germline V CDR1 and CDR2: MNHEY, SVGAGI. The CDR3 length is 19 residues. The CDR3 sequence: CASSYSGTGNPSMNTEAFF. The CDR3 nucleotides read TGTGCCAGTAGTTACTCGGGGACAGGGAACCCCTCCATGAACACTGAAGCTTTCTTT.

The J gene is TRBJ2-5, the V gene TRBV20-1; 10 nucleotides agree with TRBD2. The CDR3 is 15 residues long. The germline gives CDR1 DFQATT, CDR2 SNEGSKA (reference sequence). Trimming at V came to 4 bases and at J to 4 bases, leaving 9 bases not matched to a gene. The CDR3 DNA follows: TGCAGTGCTATTATCGCTAGCGGGAGTGGAGAGACCCAGTACTTC. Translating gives CSAIIASGSGETQYF.

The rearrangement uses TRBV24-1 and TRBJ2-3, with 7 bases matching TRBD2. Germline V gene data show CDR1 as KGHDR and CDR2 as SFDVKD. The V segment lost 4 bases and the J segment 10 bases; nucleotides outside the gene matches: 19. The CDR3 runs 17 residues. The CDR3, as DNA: TGTGCCACCAGTGAGGGAAGTATCCGGGACTACCATCCGGCGCAGTATTTT. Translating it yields CATSEGSIRDYHPAQYF.

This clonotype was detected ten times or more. The CDR3 nucleotides are TGTGCCGCTCAGGGACACAGAAGAGGGGAGCTGTTTTTT. Its translation: CAAQGHRRGELFF. The rearrangement uses TRBV24-1 and TRBJ2-2; possible D gene TRBD1, 6 bases. The CDR3 loop spans 13 amino acids. V was trimmed by 12 bases and J by 8 bases, leaving 18 bases between them. CDR1 is KGHDR and CDR2 is SFDVKD in the germline V gene.

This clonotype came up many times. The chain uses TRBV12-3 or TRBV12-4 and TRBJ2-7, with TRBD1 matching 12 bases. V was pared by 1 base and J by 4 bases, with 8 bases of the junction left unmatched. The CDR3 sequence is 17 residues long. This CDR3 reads CASSLEVWDRGQYEQYF. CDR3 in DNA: TGTGCCAGCAGTTTAGAGGTCTGGGACAGGGGGCAATACGAGCAGTACTTC.

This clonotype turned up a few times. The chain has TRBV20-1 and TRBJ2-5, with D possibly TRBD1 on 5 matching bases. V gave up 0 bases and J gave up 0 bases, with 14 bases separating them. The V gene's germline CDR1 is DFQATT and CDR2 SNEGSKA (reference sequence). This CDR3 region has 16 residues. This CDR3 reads CSAREPKRTHQETQYF. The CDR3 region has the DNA TGCAGTGCTAGAGAGCCTAAACGGACACACCAAGAGACCCAGTACTTC.

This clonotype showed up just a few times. The chain's CDR3 is CASSLTGGRDNYGYTF. DNA for the CDR3: TGTGCCAGCAGTTTGACTGGGGGTCGGGATAACTATGGCTACACCTTC. The V call is TRBV12-3 or TRBV12-4, the J call TRBJ1-2; a possible D gene is TRBD1 (5 bases). With 3 bases removed from V and 1 base from J, the gap between germline ends came to 15 bases. This CDR3 comprises 16 residues.